This TCR beta chain was profiled in a study of identical twins. Study observations and caveats: Models predicted less out-of-frame TCR alpha sharing in monozygotic twins than was found. Conclusions leaned on cross-sectional statistical analysis and did not track the same donors over time. Out-of-frame alpha sequences common to twins exhibited a surplus of low generation probability.

Remarks on this clonotype: Its antigen is unidentified.

cDNA molecules carried unique molecular identifiers, and template switching added a universal primer site. TCRdb analysed the 5' RACE reads with MiXCR anew, one entry per CDR3 protein. The repertoire holds approximately 500,000 distinct CDR3 sequences, with 12% to 15% as singletons. The CDR3 covers 16 residues. V trimming: 4 bases; J trimming: 3 bases; junction bases outside the gene matches: 9. Looked up from germline, CDR1 is SGHRS and CDR2 is YFSETQ. The data also belong to a second study, concerning yellow fever vaccine responses in identical twins.

The TCR comes from a woman between 18 and 29 years old in good health. The chain is built from TRBV5-1 and TRBJ2-5; TRBD1 aligns across 10 bases. Sequencing input: CD4+ T cells sorted from blood. The CDR3 nucleotides are TGCGCCAGCAGCCTGGGACAGGGGTCGACGAAAGAGACCCAGTACTTC. This translates into CASSLGQGSTKETQYF. Full variable domain (missing parts from reference TRBV5-1 and TRBJ2-5): KAGVTQTPRYLIKTRGQQVTLSCSPISGHRSVSWYQQTPGQGLQFLFEYFSETQRNKGNFPGRFSGRQFSNSRSEMNVSTLELGDSALYLCASSLGQGSTKETQYFGPGTRLLVL.